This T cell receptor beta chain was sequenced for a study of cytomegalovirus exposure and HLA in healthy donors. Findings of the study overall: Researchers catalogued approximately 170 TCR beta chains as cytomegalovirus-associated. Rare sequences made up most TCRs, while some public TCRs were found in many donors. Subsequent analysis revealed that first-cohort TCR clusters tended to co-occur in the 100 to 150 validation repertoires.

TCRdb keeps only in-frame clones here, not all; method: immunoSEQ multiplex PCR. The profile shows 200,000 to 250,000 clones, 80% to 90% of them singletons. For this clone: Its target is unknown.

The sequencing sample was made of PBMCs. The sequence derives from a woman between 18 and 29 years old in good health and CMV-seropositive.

In DNA, the CDR3 is TGTGCCAGCAGCCCCGGAGTGGGTAGCACAGATACGCAGTATTTT. The encoded protein is CASSPGVGSTDTQYF. V is TRBV28 and J is TRBJ2-3; no reliable D call. V was shortened by 6 bases and J by 0 bases, with 13 bases between the two germline ends. This CDR3 has 15 residues. In germline, CDR1 is MDHEN, CDR2 SYDVKM. The whole variable domain, filled in from reference TRBV28 and TRBJ2-3, reads DVKVTQSSRYLVKRTGEKVFLECVQDMDHENMFWYRQDPGLGLRLIYFSYDVKMKEKGDIPEGYSVSREKKERFSLILESASTNQTSMYLCASSPGVGSTDTQYFGPGTRLTVL.